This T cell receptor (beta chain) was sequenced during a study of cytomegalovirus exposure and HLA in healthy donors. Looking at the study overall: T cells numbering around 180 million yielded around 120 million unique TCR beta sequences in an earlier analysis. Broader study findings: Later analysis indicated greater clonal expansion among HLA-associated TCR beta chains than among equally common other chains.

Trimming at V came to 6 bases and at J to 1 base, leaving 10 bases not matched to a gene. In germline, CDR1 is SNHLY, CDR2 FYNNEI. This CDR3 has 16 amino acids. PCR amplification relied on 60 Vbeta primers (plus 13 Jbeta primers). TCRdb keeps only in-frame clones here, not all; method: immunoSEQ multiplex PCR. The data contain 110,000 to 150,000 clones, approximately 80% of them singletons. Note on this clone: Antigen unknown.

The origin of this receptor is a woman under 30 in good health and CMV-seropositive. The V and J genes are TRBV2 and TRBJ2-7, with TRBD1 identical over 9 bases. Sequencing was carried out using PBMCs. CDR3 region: CASSLKGQGASYEQYF. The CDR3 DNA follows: TGTGCCAGCAGCCTCAAGGGACAGGGCGCATCCTACGAGCAGTACTTC.